Listed below are T cell receptor beta chains from one sample, sequenced in a study of PD-1 blockade in classical Hodgkin lymphoma. Only in-frame clones appear in the TCRdb table, and some are missing; sequencing was by immunoSEQ multiplex PCR. The sample lists about 6,700 clones; around three quarters were seen once. The starting material was peripheral blood mononuclear cells (PBMCs), obtained before the fourth cycle of nivolumab. These receptors all stem from a human donor with classical Hodgkin lymphoma. Both conserved end residues are part of each CDR3. A D gene is named only where the DNA matches it firmly. Only part of the rows carry a size: once, few, many, or a class if the clone is expanded.

j_call,d_call,clone_size,v_call,cdr3_nt,cdr3_aa
TRBJ2-3,TRBD2,.,TRBV9,TGTGCCAGCAGCGTAGTAGTAGTGGCGGGAGGGCCTTATCGACCTGATACGCAGTATTTT,CASSVVVVAGGPYRPDTQYF
TRBJ2-3,.,.,TRBV5-1,TGCGCCAGCACAGGGTTTTATAGCACAGATACGCAGTATTTT,CASTGFYSTDTQYF
TRBJ1-5,.,.,TRBV19,TGTGCCAGTAGTGAGTACGATCAGCCCCAGCATTTT,CASSEYDQPQHF
TRBJ2-1,TRBD2,few,TRBV5-1,TGCGCCAGCAGCGCAGGACTAGCGGGACCTTTCAATGAGCAGTTCTTC,CASSAGLAGPFNEQFF
TRBJ2-3,.,.,TRBV5-1,TGCGCCAGCAGCTTGGCTCTAGGGGGAGATACGCAGTATTTT,CASSLALGGDTQYF
TRBJ2-7,TRBD1,few,TRBV23-1,TGCGCCAGCAGTCAATCCACGAACACAGGGGTACGGTACGAGCAGTACTTC,CASSQSTNTGVRYEQYF
TRBJ2-1,TRBD2,.,TRBV28,TGTGCCAGCAGTTGGACTAGCGGGAGAGTGAGGAATGAGCAGTTCTTC,CASSWTSGRVRNEQFF
TRBJ1-1,.,.,TRBV15,TGTGCCACGCGCCGGGACTTCGCGAACACTGAAGCTTTCTTT,CATRRDFANTEAFF
TRBJ1-1,.,once,TRBV5-6,TGTGCCAGCAGCTTGGGTGGGGGGAACACTGAAGCTTTCTTT,CASSLGGGNTEAFF
TRBJ2-1,.,.,TRBV4-1,TGCGCCAGCAGCCGACCCGGGAGAGGGGAAGGTGAGCAGTTCTTC,CASSRPGRGEGEQFF
TRBJ2-1,TRBD1,.,TRBV9,TGTGCCAGCAGCGTAGAACCAGGGGGAACCTACAATGAGCAGTTCTTC,CASSVEPGGTYNEQFF
TRBJ2-7,TRBD2,.,TRBV27,TGTGCCAGCAGTTTCTTAATCGGGAGGGCCCTCTACGAGCAGTACTTC,CASSFLIGRALYEQYF
TRBJ2-4,.,.,TRBV28,TGTGCCACCGGGGGACTAGCCAAAAACATTCAGTACTTC,CATGGLAKNIQYF
TRBJ2-1,.,.,TRBV14,TGTGCCAGCAGCCGATTGGACTTCGGGTTCGACAATGAGCAGTTCTTC,CASSRLDFGFDNEQFF
TRBJ2-7,.,.,TRBV27,TGTGCCAGCAGTTTGGCGCCTACCTACGAGCAGTACTTC,CASSLAPTYEQYF
TRBJ2-7,.,.,TRBV2,TGTGCCAGCAGCGGAGGGGGGAGCGGTTACGAGCAGTACTTC,CASSGGGSGYEQYF
TRBJ2-7,.,.,TRBV5-8,TGTGCCAGCAGTTTATTGATCGAGCAGTACTTC,CASSLLIEQYF
TRBJ1-2,.,.,TRBV25-1,TGTGCCAGCAGTCCTATAGGGAAGGGGGGATACACCTTC,CASSPIGKGGYTF
TRBJ1-2,.,few,TRBV2,TGTGCCAGCAGCCCAAGGGTCCATGGCTACACCTTC,CASSPRVHGYTF
TRBJ2-1,.,few,TRBV19,TGTGCCAGTAGTCCTTCCGGGACTCCCGTCTACAATGAGCAGTTCTTC,CASSPSGTPVYNEQFF
TRBJ2-1,.,.,TRBV5-1,TGCGCCAGCAGCTCGACCGGGGCTAACAATGAGCAGTTCTTC,CASSSTGANNEQFF
TRBJ2-7,.,.,TRBV7-2,TGTGCCAGCAGCCAAAACGGCGAGCAGTACTTC,CASSQNGEQYF
TRBJ1-3,.,.,TRBV6-6,TGTGCCAGCTCCCACTCCGGGGGAAACACCATATATTTT,CASSHSGGNTIYF
TRBJ2-7,.,.,TRBV19,TGTGCCAGTAGTCCTGGACTGGAAAGATACGAGCAGTACTTC,CASSPGLERYEQYF
TRBJ2-7,.,.,TRBV6-1,TGTGCCAGCAGTGACGAGGGATTCGGGTCCTACGAGCAGTACTTC,CASSDEGFGSYEQYF
TRBJ2-1,TRBD2,once,TRBV11-1,TGTGCCAGCAGCACAGGACTAGGCGATGAGCAGTTCTTC,CASSTGLGDEQFF
TRBJ1-1,TRBD1,.,TRBV7-2,TGTGCCAGCAGCCGCGACAGGGCGAACACTGAAGCTTTCTTT,CASSRDRANTEAFF
TRBJ2-7,TRBD2,.,TRBV9,TGTGCCAGCAGCGCAAGAGCGGGAGTGAGCGAGCAGTACTTC,CASSARAGVSEQYF
TRBJ2-2,.,.,TRBV4-3,TGCGCCAGCAGCCAAACTAGTTCTGTCGGGGAGCTGTTTTTT,CASSQTSSVGELFF
TRBJ2-5,TRBD2,.,TRBV19,TGTGCCAGTAGTATAATAGCGGGAGGGTACCAAGAGACCCAGTACTTC,CASSIIAGGYQETQYF
TRBJ2-7,TRBD2,.,TRBV7-9,TGTGCCAGCAGCCAAGGAAGCGGGAGGGGGTACGAGCAGTACTTC,CASSQGSGRGYEQYF
TRBJ2-1,.,.,TRBV19,TGTGCCAGTAGTCCTCCACCCACCCATGAGCAGTTCTTC,CASSPPPTHEQFF
TRBJ1-2,TRBD1,.,TRBV19,TGTGCCAGTATGGGACAGGGAGTAGGGAACTATGGCTACACCTTC,CASMGQGVGNYGYTF
TRBJ2-1,TRBD2,.,TRBV2,TGTGCCAGCAAGCCGGGACTAGCGGGAGATAATGAGCAGTTCTTC,CASKPGLAGDNEQFF
TRBJ2-7,TRBD1,.,TRBV5-5,TGTGCCAGCAGCCTGGACAGGGCCGAGCAGTACTTC,CASSLDRAEQYF
TRBJ2-4,TRBD2,.,TRBV7-6,TGTGCCAGCAGCTTAGCACCTCGAGGGACTAGCGGAAACATTCAGTACTTC,CASSLAPRGTSGNIQYF
TRBJ2-1,.,.,TRBV7-2,TGTGCCAGCTTGCGGAGCTCCTACAATGAGCAGTTCTTC,CASLRSSYNEQFF
TRBJ2-5,TRBD2,.,TRBV18,TGTGCCAGCTCTCCAGGAAAGGGACTAGCGGCCCAAGAGACCCAGTACTTC,CASSPGKGLAAQETQYF
TRBJ2-3,TRBD1,.,TRBV7-9,TGTGCCACAGGGAAGGGGACAGGGGGTTTAGTTCGCACAGATACGCAGTATTTT,CATGKGTGGLVRTDTQYF
TRBJ2-3,.,.,TRBV21-1,TGTGCCAGCAGTTTGGCGCTAACAGTCATGCAAGATACGCAGTATTTT,CASSLALTVMQDTQYF
TRBJ1-1,.,.,TRBV18,TGTGCCAGCTCACGTTCGCGTGGCTTGTCTGAAGCTTTCTTT,CASSRSRGLSEAFF
TRBJ2-7,TRBD2,.,TRBV5-1,TGCGCCAGCAGCTTTACTAGCGGGAGGGGCTACGAGCAGTACTTC,CASSFTSGRGYEQYF
TRBJ1-2,TRBD1,.,TRBV28,TGTGCCAGCAGTCGAACAGCCACAGGGGGCCCGACGGAGCGCTACACCTTC,CASSRTATGGPTERYTF
TRBJ2-3,.,.,TRBV5-1,TGCGCCAGCAGCTTAAACCGGGACGGGCGCGGGTTGGATACGCAGTATTTT,CASSLNRDGRGLDTQYF
TRBJ2-5,.,.,TRBV5-4,TGTGCCAGCAGCCCCCGGGAGGGGGCGCAGACCCAGTACTTC,CASSPREGAQTQYF
TRBJ1-2,.,.,TRBV9,TGTGCCAGCAGCGCCCGAGAGGGAGCTAACTATGGCTACACCTTC,CASSAREGANYGYTF
TRBJ2-7,.,.,TRBV7-2,TGTGCCAGCAGCTTAATGTCGACCAACTACGAGCAGTACTTC,CASSLMSTNYEQYF
TRBJ2-1,TRBD1,.,TRBV7-2,TGTGCCAGCAGCTTGACGGGACAGGTTAATGAGCAGTTCTTC,CASSLTGQVNEQFF
TRBJ2-7,TRBD2,.,TRBV7-9,TGTGCCAGCAGCTTAACTAGCGGACTCTACGAGCAGTACTTC,CASSLTSGLYEQYF
TRBJ2-3,TRBD2,.,TRBV7-6,TGTGCCAGCAGCTTGGGGACTAGTAACACAGATACGCAGTATTTT,CASSLGTSNTDTQYF
TRBJ2-1,.,.,TRBV9,TGTGCCAGCAGCGCAGGGATTGGGGGTTACAATGAGCAGTTCTTC,CASSAGIGGYNEQFF
TRBJ1-1,.,once,TRBV11-3,TGTGCCAGCAGCCCGAAAGGGGCCGCAGGGTTGAACACTGAAGCTTTCTTT,CASSPKGAAGLNTEAFF
TRBJ2-2,.,few,TRBV15,TGTGCCACCAGCAGAGAGCAGACAGTCTCCGGGGAGCTGTTTTTT,CATSREQTVSGELFF
TRBJ1-3,.,.,TRBV6-5,TGTGCCAGCAGACCCCCTTGGGGAGGTGGAAACACCATATATTTT,CASRPPWGGGNTIYF
TRBJ2-5,TRBD2,few,TRBV6-1,TGTGCCAGCAGGGGGACTAGCGGGCGGACCCAGTACTTC,CASRGTSGRTQYF
TRBJ2-3,.,.,TRBV7-3,TGTGCCAGCAGCCCGTTCGGAACCACAGATACGCAGTATTTT,CASSPFGTTDTQYF
TRBJ2-7,.,.,TRBV19,TGTGCCAGTAGCTCTAGTGGGGCGCGGGAGCAGTACTTC,CASSSSGAREQYF